Each of the 22 T cell receptor beta chains below was sequenced from the same sample in a study of neurological immune-mediated disorders. Using its own MiXCR run on the 5' RACE reads, TCRdb lists one record per CDR3 protein. The sample has tens of thousands of distinct CDR3 sequences, more than 10% seen once. The sequencing input was PBMCs. The receptors stem from a woman between 55 and 75 years old with HTLV-1-associated myelopathy (HAM/TSP).

This clonotype has ten or more counts. A much larger clone is a single base away; this may be a read error. V and J are TRBV9 and TRBJ1-2; the D gene is possibly TRBD1 (5 bases). Germline CDR1 is SGDLS and CDR2 is YYNGEE. V shed 3 bases and J shed 8 bases, with 14 bases lying between them. The CDR3 spans 13 residues. CDR3 bases: TGTGCCAGCAGCGCCCCGGGGCGGCAGGGCTACACCTTC. Translated: CASSAPGRQGYTF.

This clonotype was seen many times. This chain links TRBV10-2 with TRBJ1-1, with 8 positions matching TRBD1. CDR3 length: 15 residues. V lost 2 bases to trimming and J lost 0 bases; unmatched junction nucleotides: 2. CDR1 and CDR2 (germline): WSHSY, SAAADI. This CDR3 is CASSEGRGLNTEAFF. The DNA for the CDR3 is TGCGCCAGCAGTGAGGGCAGGGGGCTGAACACTGAAGCTTTCTTT.

In its sample, this clonotype was seen many times. V and J are TRBV3-1 and TRBJ2-1; unclear D gene. From germline, CDR1 is LGHDT and CDR2 YNNKEL (reference sequence). The CDR3 covers 11 residues. V dropped 5 bases and J dropped 8 bases, with 7 bases sitting between them. The CDR3 loop is CASSKAHEQFF. The CDR3, as DNA: TGTGCCAGCAGCAAAGCCCATGAGCAGTTCTTC.

The V and J genes are TRBV2 and TRBJ2-6; 8 bases match TRBD1. The V gene end was trimmed by 6 bases and the J gene end by 4 bases; junction bases not matched to a gene: 5. The CDR3 extends over 15 amino acids. CDR1 is SNHLY, CDR2 FYNNEI, per germline. The CDR3 region has the DNA TGTGCCAGCAGGCGGACAGGGTTCGGGGCCAACGTCCTGACTTTC. This gives the protein CASRRTGFGANVLTF.

In its sample, this clonotype was seen many times. This chain connects TRBV6-5 to TRBJ2-7; the match to TRBD2 covers 13 bases. J gave up 7 bases and V 5 bases, and 8 bases lay outside the gene matches. This CDR3 has 15 amino acids. The germline V gene encodes CDR1 MNHEY and CDR2 SVGAGI. The CDR3 reads CASSKGLAGVGEQYF. In nucleotides, the CDR3 is TGTGCCAGCAGTAAAGGACTAGCGGGAGTGGGTGAGCAGTACTTC.

This clonotype was detected many times. The chain carries TRBV27 and TRBJ1-4; 7 bases align to TRBD1. CDR1 and CDR2 (germline): MNHEY, SMNVEV (reference sequence). V lost 5 bases, J lost 3 bases, and 3 bases stayed unmatched. The CDR3 is 14 residues long. This CDR3 reads CASSQGQPNEKLFF. In DNA, the CDR3 is TGTGCCAGCAGTCAGGGACAGCCTAATGAAAAACTGTTTTTT.

This clonotype was seen a handful of times. The chain joins TRBV20-1 to TRBJ2-4; possible D gene TRBD2, 6 bases. V dropped 3 bases and J dropped 5 bases, with 14 bases sitting between them. The CDR3 has 14 residues. From germline, CDR1 is DFQATT and CDR2 SNEGSKA (reference sequence). CDR3 in DNA: TGCAGTGCTAGGGTGGCGGGAAGGGAAAACATTCAGTACTTC. Protein product: CSARVAGRENIQYF.

This clonotype was counted a few times. V and J are TRBV5-1 and TRBJ2-3, with 11 bases identical to TRBD2. The ends lost 4 bases at V and 7 bases at J; junction bases unmatched: 11. The CDR3 totals 16 residues. The germline CDR1 and CDR2 sequences are SGHRS and YFSETQ. CDR3 in DNA: TGCGCCAGCAGCCCGCGGAGTAGCGGGGGGGAGCATACGCAGTATTTT. Translating gives CASSPRSSGGEHTQYF.

The table lists this clonotype with many counts. The CDR3 loop reads CASSFDGQGYNEQFF. The CDR3 nucleotides read TGTGCCAGCAGCTTCGACGGACAGGGCTACAATGAGCAGTTCTTC. The genes are TRBV7-2 and TRBJ2-1; 8 bases map to TRBD1. CDR3 length: 15 amino acids. Germline CDR1 is SGHTA and CDR2 is FQGNSA. V shed 3 bases and J 3 bases; nucleotides not matched to a gene: 4.

There are a few counts of this clonotype. The chain uses TRBV15 and TRBJ2-7; no clear D. This CDR3 spans 14 amino acids. Per the germline V gene, CDR1 is LNHNV and CDR2 is YYDKDF (reference sequence). V lost 0 bases, J lost 2 bases, and 8 bases lay in between. The CDR3 protein is CATSRDRGPYEQYF. DNA for the CDR3: TGTGCCACCAGCAGAGATCGAGGTCCCTACGAGCAGTACTTC. The full variable domain, in which reference TRBV15 and TRBJ2-7 provide the parts outside the CDR3, is DAMVIQNPRYQVTQFGKPVTLSCSQTLNHNVMYWYQQKSSQAPKLLFHYYDKDFNNEADTPDNFQSRRPNTSFCFLDIRSPGLGDTAMYLCATSRDRGPYEQYFGPGTRLTVT.

The chain is built from TRBV4-3 and TRBJ1-1; D perhaps matches TRBD1 (6 bases). The CDR3 loop spans 14 amino acids. With 2 bases removed from V and 3 bases from J, the gap between germline ends came to 10 bases. Germline V gene sequence: CDR1 LGHNA, CDR2 YSLEER. CDR3 bases: TGCGCCAGCAGCCAACGGGGGGCGGACACTGAAGCTTTCTTT. Its translation is CASSQRGADTEAFF.

This clonotype was counted at least ten times. This chain connects TRBV2 to TRBJ2-1; the D is unclear. Germline V gene sequence: CDR1 SNHLY, CDR2 FYNNEI. V was trimmed by 6 bases and J by 9 bases, leaving 6 bases between them. This CDR3 comprises 10 residues. This CDR3 is CASRSPEQFF. In nucleotides, the CDR3 is TGTGCCAGCAGAAGTCCTGAGCAGTTCTTC.

This clonotype was seen many times. V usage is TRBV7-9 and J usage is TRBJ1-3; the match to TRBD1 covers 10 bases. Germline V gives CDR1 SEHNR, CDR2 FQNEAQ (reference sequence). V was clipped by 4 bases and J by 3 bases; unmatched bases: 15. The CDR3 is 19 amino acids. In DNA form, the CDR3 reads TGTGCCAGCAGCTCTTCCCAAGACCCGGGACAGGGGTTTGGAAACACCATATATTTT. This codes for CASSSSQDPGQGFGNTIYF.

This clonotype has a handful of counts. The V gene is TRBV6-5, the J gene TRBJ1-2; maybe TRBD1 (6 bases). The CDR3 runs 12 residues. Germline CDR1 MNHEY, CDR2 SVGAGI. Trimming left V 5 bases short and J 4 bases short, with 8 bases between. The CDR3 bases are TGTGCCAGCAGTAAGGACAGCTATGGCTACACCTTC. Translating gives CASSKDSYGYTF.

This clonotype was recorded many times. The rearrangement links TRBV13 to TRBJ1-1, with a tentative D call TRBD1 (5 bases). The CDR3 totals 14 residues. Trimming stripped 3 bases from V and 2 bases from J, with 10 bases between. Germline V gives CDR1 PRHDT, CDR2 FYEKMQ (reference sequence). The CDR3: CASSFSTVNTEAFF. In nucleotides, the CDR3 is TGTGCCAGCAGCTTTTCGACAGTTAACACTGAAGCTTTCTTT. Supplemented by reference TRBV13 and TRBJ1-1, the full variable domain reads AAGVIQSPRHLIKEKRETATLKCYPIPRHDTVYWYQQGPGQDPQFLISFYEKMQSDKGSIPDRFSAQQFSDYHSELNMSSLELGDSALYFCASSFSTVNTEAFFGQGTRLTVV.

This clonotype was detected ten times or more. The genes are TRBV12-3 or TRBV12-4 and TRBJ1-5; 10 bases map to TRBD1. Trimming cost V 5 bases and J 4 bases; bases outside gene matches: 11. The CDR3 is made up of 17 amino acids. CDR3 in amino acids: CASSPLAGTGENQPQHF. The CDR3 nucleotides are TGTGCCAGCAGTCCGTTGGCGGGGACAGGGGAAAATCAGCCCCAGCATTTT.

As concerns this clonotype: A read error may explain this, as a much larger clone is one base away. The chain combines TRBV6-1 with TRBJ1-2; no firm D call. CDR1 and CDR2 (germline): MNHNS, SASEGT. The CDR3 runs to 14 residues. CDR3 loop: CARSEAPMSYGYTF. DNA for the CDR3: TGTGCCAGAAGTGAAGCTCCCATGTCTTATGGCTACACCTTC.

The CDR3 loop is CASSQSWTVSYEQYF. Written as DNA, the CDR3 is TGCGCCAGCAGTCAATCGTGGACAGTCTCCTACGAGCAGTACTTC. This chain uses TRBV23-1 with TRBJ2-7; weak D call: TRBD1 (6 bases). TRBV23-1 qualifies as an ORF whose function is uncertain. The CDR3 runs to 15 residues. V was trimmed by 0 bases and J by 0 bases, leaving 9 bases between them.

V is TRBV20-1 and J is TRBJ2-3; TRBD2 matches at 9 bases. The germline gives CDR1 DFQATT, CDR2 SNEGSKA (reference sequence). V shed 4 bases, J shed 13 bases, and the junction held 12 bases outside the gene matches. The CDR3 has 13 residues. The CDR3 DNA reads as TGCAGTGCTACCCGGCGGGGGGGCAGGAACGAGTATTTT. It codes for CSATRRGGRNEYF.

As for this clonotype: One junction end disagrees with the germline gene, perhaps due to a read error. The chain is built from TRBV28 and TRBJ2-5; D is uncertain. Germline CDR1 is MDHEN and CDR2 is SYDVKM. This CDR3 comprises 12 residues. The CDR3 region has the DNA TGTGCCAGCAGTCGGGCCCAAGATACCCAGTACTTC. It specifies CASSRAQDTQYF.

This clonotype was counted at least ten times. The chain is built from TRBV7-2 and TRBJ1-1; possibly TRBD1 for D (6 bases). The CDR3 sequence is 15 residues long. V gave up 1 base and J gave up 5 bases, with 14 bases separating them. Germline V gives CDR1 SGHTA, CDR2 FQGNSA. CDR3 sequence reads: CASSLGGQGKTEAFF. The CDR3 bases are TGTGCCAGCAGCTTAGGGGGGCAGGGAAAGACTGAAGCTTTCTTT.

By share, this clonotype ranks as medium-sized (0.01 to 0.1%). J is TRBJ1-5 and V is TRBV5-1; D is uncertain. V dropped 4 bases and J dropped 0 bases, with 11 bases sitting between them. The CDR3 has 15 amino acids. Per germline, CDR1 SGHRS and CDR2 YFSETQ. Here the CDR3 DNA reads TGCGCCAGCAGCCCCGACGGGTATAGCAATCAGCCCCAGCATTTT. Amino acid sequence: CASSPDGYSNQPQHF. The full variable domain, in which reference TRBV5-1 and TRBJ1-5 provide the parts outside the CDR3, is KAGVTQTPRYLIKTRGQQVTLSCSPISGHRSVSWYQQTPGQGLQFLFEYFSETQRNKGNFPGRFSGRQFSNSRSEMNVSTLELGDSALYLCASSPDGYSNQPQHFGDGTRLSIL.